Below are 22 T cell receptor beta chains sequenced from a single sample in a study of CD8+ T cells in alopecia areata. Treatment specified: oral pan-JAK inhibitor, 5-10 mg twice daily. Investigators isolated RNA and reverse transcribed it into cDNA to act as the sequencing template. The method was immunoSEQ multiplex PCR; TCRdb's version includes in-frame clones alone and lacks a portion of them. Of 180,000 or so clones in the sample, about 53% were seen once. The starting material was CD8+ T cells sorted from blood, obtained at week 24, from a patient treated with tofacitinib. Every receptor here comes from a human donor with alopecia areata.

The CDR3 is CAWSAGPAIHQPQHF. The CDR3 DNA follows: TGTGCCTGGAGTGCCGGGCCGGCAATCCATCAGCCCCAGCATTTT. This chain connects TRBV30 to TRBJ1-5, with unresolved D. The CDR3 totals 15 residues. With 1 base removed from V and 5 bases from J, the gap between germline ends came to 15 bases. Germline V CDR1 and CDR2: GTSNPN, SVGIG (reference sequence).

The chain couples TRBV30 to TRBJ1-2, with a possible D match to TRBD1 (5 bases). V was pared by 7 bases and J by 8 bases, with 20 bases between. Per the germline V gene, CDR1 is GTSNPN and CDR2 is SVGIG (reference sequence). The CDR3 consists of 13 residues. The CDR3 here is CALLFGGEGGYTF. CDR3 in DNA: TGTGCCTTACTATTCGGGGGAGAGGGCGGCTACACCTTC.

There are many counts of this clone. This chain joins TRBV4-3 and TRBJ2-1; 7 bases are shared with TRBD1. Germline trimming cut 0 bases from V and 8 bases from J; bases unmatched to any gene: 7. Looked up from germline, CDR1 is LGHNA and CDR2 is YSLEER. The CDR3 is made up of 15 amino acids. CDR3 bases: TGCGCCAGCAGCCAAGATGGAACAGGGACAGATGAGCAGTTCTTC. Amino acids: CASSQDGTGTDEQFF.

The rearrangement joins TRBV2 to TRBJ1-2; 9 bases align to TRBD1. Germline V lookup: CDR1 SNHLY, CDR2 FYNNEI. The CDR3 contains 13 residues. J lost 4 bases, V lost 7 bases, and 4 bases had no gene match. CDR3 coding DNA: TGTGCCAGCAACGCGGGACAGGGCTATGGCTACACCTTC. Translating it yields CASNAGQGYGYTF. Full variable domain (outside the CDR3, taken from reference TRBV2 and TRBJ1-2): EPEVTQTPSHQVTQMGQEVILRCVPISNHLYFYWYRQILGQKVEFLVSFYNNEISEKSEIFDDQFSVERPDGSNFTLKIRSTKLEDSAMYFCASNAGQGYGYTFGSGTRLTVV.

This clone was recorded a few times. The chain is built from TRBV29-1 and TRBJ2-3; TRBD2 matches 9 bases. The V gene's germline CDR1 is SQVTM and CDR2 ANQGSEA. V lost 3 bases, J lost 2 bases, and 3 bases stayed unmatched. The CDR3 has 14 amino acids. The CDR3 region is CSVESGGFTDTQYF. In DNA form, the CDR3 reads TGCAGCGTTGAGAGCGGGGGGTTCACAGATACGCAGTATTTT.

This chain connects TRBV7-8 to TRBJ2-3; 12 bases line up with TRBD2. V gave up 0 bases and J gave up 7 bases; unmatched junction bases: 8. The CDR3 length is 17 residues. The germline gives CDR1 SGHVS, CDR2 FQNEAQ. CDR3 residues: CASSLARLAGGQYTQYF. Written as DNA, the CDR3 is TGTGCCAGCAGCTTAGCGCGGCTAGCGGGGGGGCAATATACGCAGTATTTT.

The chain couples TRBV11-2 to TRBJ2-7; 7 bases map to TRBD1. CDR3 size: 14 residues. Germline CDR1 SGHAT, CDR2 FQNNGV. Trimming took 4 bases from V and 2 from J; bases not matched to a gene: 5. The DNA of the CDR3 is TGTGCCAGCAGCTCAGCCGGGACAGCCTACGAGCAGTACTTC. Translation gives CASSSAGTAYEQYF.

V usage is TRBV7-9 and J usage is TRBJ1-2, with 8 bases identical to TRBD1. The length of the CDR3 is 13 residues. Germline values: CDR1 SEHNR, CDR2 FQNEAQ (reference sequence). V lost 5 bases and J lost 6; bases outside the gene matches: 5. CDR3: CASSVTGVDGYTF. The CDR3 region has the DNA TGTGCCAGCAGCGTGACAGGGGTGGATGGCTACACCTTC.

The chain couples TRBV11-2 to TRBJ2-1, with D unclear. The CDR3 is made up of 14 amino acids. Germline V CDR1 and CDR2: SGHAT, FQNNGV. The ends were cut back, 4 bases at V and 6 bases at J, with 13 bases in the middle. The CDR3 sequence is CASSYRASVNEQFF. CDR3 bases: TGTGCCAGCAGCTACCGGGCGTCCGTCAATGAGCAGTTCTTC.

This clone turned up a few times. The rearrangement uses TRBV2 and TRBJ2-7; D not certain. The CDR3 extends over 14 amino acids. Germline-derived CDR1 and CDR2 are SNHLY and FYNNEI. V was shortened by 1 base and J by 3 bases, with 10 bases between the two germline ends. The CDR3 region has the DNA TGTGCCAGCAGTGAAGGACGGATTAACTACGAGCAGTACTTC. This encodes CASSEGRINYEQYF.

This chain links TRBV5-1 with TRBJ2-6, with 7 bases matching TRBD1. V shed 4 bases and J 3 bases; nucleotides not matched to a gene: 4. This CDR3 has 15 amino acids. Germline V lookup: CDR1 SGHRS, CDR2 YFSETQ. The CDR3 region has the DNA TGCGCCAGCAGCGAAACAGGGGATGGGGCCAACGTCCTGACTTTC. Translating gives CASSETGDGANVLTF. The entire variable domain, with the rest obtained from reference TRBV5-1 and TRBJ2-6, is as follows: KAGVTQTPRYLIKTRGQQVTLSCSPISGHRSVSWYQQTPGQGLQFLFEYFSETQRNKGNFPGRFSGRQFSNSRSEMNVSTLELGDSALYLCASSETGDGANVLTFGAGSRLTVL.

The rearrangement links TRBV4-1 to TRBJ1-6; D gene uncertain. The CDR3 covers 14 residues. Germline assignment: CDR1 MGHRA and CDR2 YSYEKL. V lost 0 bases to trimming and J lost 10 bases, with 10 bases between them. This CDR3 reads CASSQERLESPLHF. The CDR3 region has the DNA TGCGCCAGCAGCCAAGAAAGACTTGAGTCACCCCTCCACTTT.

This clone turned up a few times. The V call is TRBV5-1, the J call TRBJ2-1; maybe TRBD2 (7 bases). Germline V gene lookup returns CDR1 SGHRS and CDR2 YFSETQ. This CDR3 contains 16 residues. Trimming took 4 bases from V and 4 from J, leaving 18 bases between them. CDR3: CASSPTGGAFYNEQFF. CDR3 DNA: TGCGCCAGCAGCCCCACTGGGGGGGCCTTTTACAATGAGCAGTTCTTC.

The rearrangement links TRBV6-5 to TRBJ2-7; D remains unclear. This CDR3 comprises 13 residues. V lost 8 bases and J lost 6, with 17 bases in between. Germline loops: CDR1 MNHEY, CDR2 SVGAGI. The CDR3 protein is CASRDPPMAEQYF. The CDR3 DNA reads TGTGCCAGCCGAGACCCACCGATGGCCGAGCAGTACTTC.

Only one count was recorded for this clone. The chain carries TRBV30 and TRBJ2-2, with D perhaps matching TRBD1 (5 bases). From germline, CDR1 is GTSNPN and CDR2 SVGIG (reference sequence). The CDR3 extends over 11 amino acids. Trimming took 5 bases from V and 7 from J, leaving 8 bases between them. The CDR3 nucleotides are TGTGCCTGGTCCCAGGGCGGGGAGCTGTTTTTT. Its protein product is CAWSQGGELFF.

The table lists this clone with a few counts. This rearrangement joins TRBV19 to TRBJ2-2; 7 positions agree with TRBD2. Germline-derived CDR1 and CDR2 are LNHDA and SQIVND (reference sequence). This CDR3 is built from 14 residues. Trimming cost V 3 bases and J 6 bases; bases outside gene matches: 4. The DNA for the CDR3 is TGTGCCAGTAGTATCTCTCGGGGGGCCGGGGAGCTGTTTTTT. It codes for CASSISRGAGELFF.

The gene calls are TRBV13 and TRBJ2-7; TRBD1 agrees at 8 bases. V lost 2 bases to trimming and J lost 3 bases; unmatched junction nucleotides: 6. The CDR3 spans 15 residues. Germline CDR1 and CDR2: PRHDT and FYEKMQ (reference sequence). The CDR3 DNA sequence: TGTGCCAGCAGCTTATCCGGGACAGGTCTCTACGAGCAGTACTTC. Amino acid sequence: CASSLSGTGLYEQYF.

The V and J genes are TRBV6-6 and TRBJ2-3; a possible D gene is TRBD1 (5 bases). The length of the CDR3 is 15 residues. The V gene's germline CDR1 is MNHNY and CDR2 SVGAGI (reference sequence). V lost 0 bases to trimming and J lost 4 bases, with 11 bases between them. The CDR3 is CASSYSLGAADTQYF. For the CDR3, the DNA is TGTGCCAGCAGTTACTCGTTAGGGGCGGCAGATACGCAGTATTTT.

The CDR3 DNA reads TGCGCCAGCAGCTCGGAGGGGACCCTCGGGACTGAAGCTTTCTTT. Its translation: CASSSEGTLGTEAFF. The chain has TRBV5-1 and TRBJ1-1, with D possibly being TRBD1 (5 bases). V was pared by 3 bases and J by 5 bases, with 17 bases between. The CDR3 runs 15 residues. Germline-derived CDR1 and CDR2 are SGHRS and YFSETQ.

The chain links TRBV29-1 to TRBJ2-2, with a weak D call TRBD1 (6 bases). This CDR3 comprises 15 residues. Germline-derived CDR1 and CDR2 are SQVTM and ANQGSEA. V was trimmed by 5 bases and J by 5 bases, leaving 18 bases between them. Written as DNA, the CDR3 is TGCAGCGTTCTACTCTCAGGGGAAGGGACCGGGGAGCTGTTTTTT. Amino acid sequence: CSVLLSGEGTGELFF.

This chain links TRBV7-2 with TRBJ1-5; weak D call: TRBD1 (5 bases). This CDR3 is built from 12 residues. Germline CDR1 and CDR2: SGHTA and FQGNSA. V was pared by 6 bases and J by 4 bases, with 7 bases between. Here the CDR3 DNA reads TGTGCCAGCAGGGGGGGGAATCAGCCCCAGCATTTT. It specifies CASRGGNQPQHF.

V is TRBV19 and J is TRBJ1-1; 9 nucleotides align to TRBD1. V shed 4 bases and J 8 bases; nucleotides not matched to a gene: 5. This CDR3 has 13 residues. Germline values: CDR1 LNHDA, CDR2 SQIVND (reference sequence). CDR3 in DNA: TGTGCCAGTAGTAGGCCCGGGACAGGGGAAGCTTTCTTT. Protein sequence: CASSRPGTGEAFF.